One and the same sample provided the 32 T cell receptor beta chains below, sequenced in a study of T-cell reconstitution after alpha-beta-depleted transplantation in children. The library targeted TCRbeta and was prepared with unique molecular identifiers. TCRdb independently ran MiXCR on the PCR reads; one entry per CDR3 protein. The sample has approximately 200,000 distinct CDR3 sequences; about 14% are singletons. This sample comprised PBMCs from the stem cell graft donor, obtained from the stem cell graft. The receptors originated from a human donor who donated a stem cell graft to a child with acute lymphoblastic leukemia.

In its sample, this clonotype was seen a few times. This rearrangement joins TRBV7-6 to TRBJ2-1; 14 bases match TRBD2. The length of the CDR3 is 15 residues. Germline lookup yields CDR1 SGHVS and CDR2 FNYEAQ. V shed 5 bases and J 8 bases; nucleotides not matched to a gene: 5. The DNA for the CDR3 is TGTGCCAGCAGCGCATCGGGACTAGCGGGAGATGAGCAGTTCTTC. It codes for CASSASGLAGDEQFF. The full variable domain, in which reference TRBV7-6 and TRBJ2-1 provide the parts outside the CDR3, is GAGVSQSPRYKVTKRGQDVALRCDPISGHVSLYWYRQALGQGPEFLTYFNYEAQQDKSGLPNDRFSAERPEGSISTLTIQRTEQRDSAMYRCASSASGLAGDEQFFGPGTRLTVL.

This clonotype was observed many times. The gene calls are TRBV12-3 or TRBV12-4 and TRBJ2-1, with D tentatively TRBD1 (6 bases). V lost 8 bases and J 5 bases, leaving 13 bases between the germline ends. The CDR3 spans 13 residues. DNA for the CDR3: TGTGCCAGCTGCTTCGGACAGAACAATGAGCAGTTCTTC. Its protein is CASCFGQNNEQFF.

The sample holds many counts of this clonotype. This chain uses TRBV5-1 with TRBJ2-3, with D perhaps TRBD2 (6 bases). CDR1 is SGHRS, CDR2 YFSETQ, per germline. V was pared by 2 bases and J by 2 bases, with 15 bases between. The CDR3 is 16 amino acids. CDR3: CASSFEVGDFTDTQYF. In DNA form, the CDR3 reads TGCGCCAGCAGCTTTGAAGTTGGGGACTTCACAGATACGCAGTATTTT.

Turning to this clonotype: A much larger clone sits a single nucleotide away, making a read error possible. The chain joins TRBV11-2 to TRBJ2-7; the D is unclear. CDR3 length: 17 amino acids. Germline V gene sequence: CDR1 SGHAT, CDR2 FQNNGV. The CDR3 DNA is TGTGCCAGGAGCTTAGGTTCCGGACCCATGAATCGAGACGAGCAGTACTTC. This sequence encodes CARSLGSGPMNRDEQYF.

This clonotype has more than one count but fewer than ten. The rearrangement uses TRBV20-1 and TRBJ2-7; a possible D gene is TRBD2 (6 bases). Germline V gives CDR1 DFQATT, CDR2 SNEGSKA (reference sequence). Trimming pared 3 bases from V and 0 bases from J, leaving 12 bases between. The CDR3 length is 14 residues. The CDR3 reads CSARSRESSYEQYF. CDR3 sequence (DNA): TGCAGTGCTAGGTCCCGGGAGTCCTCCTACGAGCAGTACTTC.

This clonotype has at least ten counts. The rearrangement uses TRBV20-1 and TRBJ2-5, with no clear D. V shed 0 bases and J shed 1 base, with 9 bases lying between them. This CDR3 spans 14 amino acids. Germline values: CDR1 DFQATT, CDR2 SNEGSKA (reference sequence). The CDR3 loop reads CSAREGRLQETQYF. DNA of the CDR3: TGCAGTGCTAGAGAAGGAAGACTCCAAGAGACCCAGTACTTC.

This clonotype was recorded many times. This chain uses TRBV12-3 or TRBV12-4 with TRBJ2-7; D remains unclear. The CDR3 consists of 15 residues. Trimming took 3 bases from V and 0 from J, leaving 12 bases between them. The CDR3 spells CASSLRRNSSYEQYF. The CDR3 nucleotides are TGTGCCAGCAGTTTGAGGCGGAATAGCTCCTACGAGCAGTACTTC.

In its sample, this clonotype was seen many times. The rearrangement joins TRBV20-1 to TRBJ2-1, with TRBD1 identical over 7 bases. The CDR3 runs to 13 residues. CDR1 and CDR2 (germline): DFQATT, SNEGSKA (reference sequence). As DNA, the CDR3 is TGCAGCTTGGACAGGAGTAGTGGCAATGAGCAGTTCTTC. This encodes CSLDRSSGNEQFF.

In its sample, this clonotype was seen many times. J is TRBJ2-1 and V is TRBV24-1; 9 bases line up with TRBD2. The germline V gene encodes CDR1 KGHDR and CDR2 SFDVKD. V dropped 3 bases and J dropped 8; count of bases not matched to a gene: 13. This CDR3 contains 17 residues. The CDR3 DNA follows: TGTGCCACCAGTGATCTCTTAGCGGGAGAGGGGACAGATGAGCAGTTCTTC. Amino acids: CATSDLLAGEGTDEQFF.

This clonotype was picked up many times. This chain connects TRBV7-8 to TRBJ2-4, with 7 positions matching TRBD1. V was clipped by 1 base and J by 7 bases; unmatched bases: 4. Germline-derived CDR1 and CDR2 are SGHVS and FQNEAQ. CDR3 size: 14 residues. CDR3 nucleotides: TGTGCCAGCAGCTTAGTTCTCAGGGGGAACATTCAGTACTTC. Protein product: CASSLVLRGNIQYF.

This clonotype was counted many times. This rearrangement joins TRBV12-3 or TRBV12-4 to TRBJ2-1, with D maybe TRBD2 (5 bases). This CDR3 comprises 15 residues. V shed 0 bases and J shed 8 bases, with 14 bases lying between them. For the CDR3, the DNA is TGTGCCAGCAGTTTAGCTACTAGAATCGGGGATGAGCAGTTCTTC. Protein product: CASSLATRIGDEQFF.

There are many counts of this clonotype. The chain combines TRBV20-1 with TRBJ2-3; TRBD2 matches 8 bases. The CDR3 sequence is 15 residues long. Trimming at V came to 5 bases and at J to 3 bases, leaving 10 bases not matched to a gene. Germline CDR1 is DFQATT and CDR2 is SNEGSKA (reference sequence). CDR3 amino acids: CSAEALAGPTDTQYF. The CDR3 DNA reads TGCAGTGCTGAAGCTCTAGCGGGCCCGACAGATACGCAGTATTTT.

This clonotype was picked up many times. The CDR3 region has the DNA TGCAGTGCTGAATTAGGGGGCGGGGGTGAAAAACTGTTTTTT. This gives the protein CSAELGGGGEKLFF. The chain is built from TRBV20-1 and TRBJ1-4, with 7 bases matching TRBD1. Germline V lookup: CDR1 DFQATT, CDR2 SNEGSKA (reference sequence). V gave up 5 bases and J gave up 7 bases; unmatched junction bases: 10. The CDR3 loop spans 14 amino acids.

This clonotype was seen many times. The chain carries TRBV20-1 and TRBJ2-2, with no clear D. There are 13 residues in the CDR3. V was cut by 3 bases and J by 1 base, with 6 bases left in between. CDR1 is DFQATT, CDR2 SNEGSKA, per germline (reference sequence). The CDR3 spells CSASQVNTGELFF. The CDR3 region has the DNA TGCAGTGCTAGTCAAGTGAACACCGGGGAGCTGTTTTTT.

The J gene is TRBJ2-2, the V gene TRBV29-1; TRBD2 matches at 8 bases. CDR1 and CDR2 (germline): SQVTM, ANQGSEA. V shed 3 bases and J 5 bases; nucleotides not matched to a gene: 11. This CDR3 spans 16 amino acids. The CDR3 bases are TGCAGCGTTGACTCGCCAGCGGGAGAGAAGACCGGGGAGCTGTTTTTT. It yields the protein CSVDSPAGEKTGELFF.

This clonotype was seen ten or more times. This chain's CDR3 is CASSPRTAPNTEAFF. The DNA for the CDR3 is TGTGCCAGCAGTCCTCGGACAGCCCCTAACACTGAAGCTTTCTTT. V and J are TRBV12-3 or TRBV12-4 and TRBJ1-1; D is possibly TRBD1 (6 bases). The ends were cut back, 5 bases at V and 2 bases at J, with 15 bases in the middle. There are 15 residues in the CDR3.

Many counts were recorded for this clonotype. The CDR3 nucleotides read TGTGCCAGCAGTTCTGACAGGGGGCTCAACTACGAGCAGTACTTC. Translating gives CASSSDRGLNYEQYF. The V call is TRBV25-1, the J call TRBJ2-7; 10 bases fit TRBD1. This CDR3 region has 15 residues. Germline CDR1 MGHDK, CDR2 SYGVNS. The junction had 7 bases not matched to a gene; V was cut back by 5 bases and J by 3 bases.

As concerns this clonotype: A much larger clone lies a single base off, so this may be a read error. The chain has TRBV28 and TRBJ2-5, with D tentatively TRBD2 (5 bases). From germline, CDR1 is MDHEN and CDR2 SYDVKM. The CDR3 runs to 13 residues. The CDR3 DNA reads TGTGCCGGCAGCCCGGCGGAGGAAGAGACCCAGTACTTC. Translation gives CAGSPAEEETQYF.

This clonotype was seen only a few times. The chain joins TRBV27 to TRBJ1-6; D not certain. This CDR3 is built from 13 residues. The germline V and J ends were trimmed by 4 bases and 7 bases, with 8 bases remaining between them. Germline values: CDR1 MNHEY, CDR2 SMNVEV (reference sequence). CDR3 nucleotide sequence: TGTGCCAGCAGTTCGCGTAAAAATTCACCCCTCCACTTT. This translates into CASSSRKNSPLHF.

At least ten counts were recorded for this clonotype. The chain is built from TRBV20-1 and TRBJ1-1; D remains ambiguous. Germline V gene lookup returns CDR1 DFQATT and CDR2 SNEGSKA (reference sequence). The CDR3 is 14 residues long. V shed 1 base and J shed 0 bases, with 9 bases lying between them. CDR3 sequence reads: CSARAFHLNTEAFF. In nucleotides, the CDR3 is TGCAGTGCTAGAGCTTTCCACCTGAACACTGAAGCTTTCTTT.

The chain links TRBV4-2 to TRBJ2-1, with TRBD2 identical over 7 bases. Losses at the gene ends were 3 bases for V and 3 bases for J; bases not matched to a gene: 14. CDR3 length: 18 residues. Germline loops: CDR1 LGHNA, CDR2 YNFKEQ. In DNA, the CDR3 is TGTGCCAGCAGCCAGAAGTGGGGAATGGCGGGGGACTACAATGAGCAGTTCTTC. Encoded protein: CASSQKWGMAGDYNEQFF.

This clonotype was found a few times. CDR3 loop: CASSGTGFRTEAFF. CDR3 nucleotides: TGTGCCAGCAGCGGGACAGGGTTTCGCACTGAAGCTTTCTTT. This sequence joins TRBV7-8 and TRBJ1-1; 9 nucleotides line up with TRBD1. CDR1 is SGHVS and CDR2 is FQNEAQ in the germline V gene. V shed 5 bases and J 4 bases; nucleotides not matched to a gene: 5. The CDR3 consists of 14 residues.

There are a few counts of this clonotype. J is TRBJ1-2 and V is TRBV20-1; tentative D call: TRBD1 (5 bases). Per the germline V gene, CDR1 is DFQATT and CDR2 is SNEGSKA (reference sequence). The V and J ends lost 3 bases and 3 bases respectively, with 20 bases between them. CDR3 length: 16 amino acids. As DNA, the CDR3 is TGCAGTGCTAGCCCCCACTTCAGGGATGGGGACTATGGCTACACCTTC. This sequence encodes CSASPHFRDGDYGYTF.

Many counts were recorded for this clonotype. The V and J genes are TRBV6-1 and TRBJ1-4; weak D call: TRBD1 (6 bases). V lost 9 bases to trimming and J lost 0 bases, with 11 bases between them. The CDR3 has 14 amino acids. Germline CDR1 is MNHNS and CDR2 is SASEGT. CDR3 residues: CASRDTTTNEKLFF. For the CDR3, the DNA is TGTGCCAGTCGGGACACAACAACTAATGAAAAACTGTTTTTT.

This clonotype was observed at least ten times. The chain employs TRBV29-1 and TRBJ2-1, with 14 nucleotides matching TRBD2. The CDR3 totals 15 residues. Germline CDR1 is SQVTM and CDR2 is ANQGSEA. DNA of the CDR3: TGCAGTGGGACTAGCGGGAGCCATTCCTACAATGAGCAGTTCTTC. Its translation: CSGTSGSHSYNEQFF.

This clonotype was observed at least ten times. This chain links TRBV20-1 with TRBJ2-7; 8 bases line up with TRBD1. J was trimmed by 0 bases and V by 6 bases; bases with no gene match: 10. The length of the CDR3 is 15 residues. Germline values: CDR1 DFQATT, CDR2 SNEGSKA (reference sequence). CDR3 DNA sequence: TGCAGTGCCAAAGGGACAGGCTACCCCTCCTACGAGCAGTACTTC. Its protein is CSAKGTGYPSYEQYF.

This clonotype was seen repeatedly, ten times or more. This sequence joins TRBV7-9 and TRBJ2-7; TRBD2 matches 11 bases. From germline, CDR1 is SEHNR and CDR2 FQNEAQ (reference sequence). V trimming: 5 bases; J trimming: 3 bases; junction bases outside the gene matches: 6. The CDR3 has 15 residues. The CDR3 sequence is CASSQTSGRVYEQYF. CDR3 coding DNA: TGTGCCAGCAGCCAAACTAGCGGGAGAGTCTACGAGCAGTACTTC.

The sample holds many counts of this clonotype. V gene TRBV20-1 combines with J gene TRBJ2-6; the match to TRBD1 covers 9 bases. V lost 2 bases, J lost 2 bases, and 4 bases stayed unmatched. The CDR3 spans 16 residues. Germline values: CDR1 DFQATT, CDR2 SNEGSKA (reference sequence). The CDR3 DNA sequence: TGCAGTGCTAGAAACAGGGGGCAGGCTGGGGCCAACGTCCTGACTTTC. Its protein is CSARNRGQAGANVLTF.

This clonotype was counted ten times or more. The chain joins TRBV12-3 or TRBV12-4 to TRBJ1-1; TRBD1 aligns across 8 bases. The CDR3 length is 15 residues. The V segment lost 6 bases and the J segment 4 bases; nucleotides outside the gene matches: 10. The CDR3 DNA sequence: TGTGCCAGCAGCCCTGACAGGGGTTTATTCACTGAAGCTTTCTTT. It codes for CASSPDRGLFTEAFF.

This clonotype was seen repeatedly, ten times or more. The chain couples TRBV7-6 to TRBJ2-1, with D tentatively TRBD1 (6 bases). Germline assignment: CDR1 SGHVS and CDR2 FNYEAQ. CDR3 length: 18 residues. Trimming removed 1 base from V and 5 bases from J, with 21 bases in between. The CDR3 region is CASSLVGEGGHLDNEQFF. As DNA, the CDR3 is TGTGCCAGCAGCTTAGTAGGTGAAGGGGGACACTTAGACAATGAGCAGTTCTTC.

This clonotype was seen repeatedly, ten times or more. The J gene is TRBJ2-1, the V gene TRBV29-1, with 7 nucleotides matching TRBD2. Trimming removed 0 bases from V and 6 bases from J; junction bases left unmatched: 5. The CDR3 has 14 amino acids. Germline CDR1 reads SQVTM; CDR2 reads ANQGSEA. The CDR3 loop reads CSVEDTGGRNEQFF. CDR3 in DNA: TGCAGCGTTGAAGATACGGGAGGCCGCAATGAGCAGTTCTTC.

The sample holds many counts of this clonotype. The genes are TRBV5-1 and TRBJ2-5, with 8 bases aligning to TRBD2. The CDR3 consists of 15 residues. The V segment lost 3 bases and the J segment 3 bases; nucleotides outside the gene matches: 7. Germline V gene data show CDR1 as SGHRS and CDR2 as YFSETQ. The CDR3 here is CASSSREGVKETQYF. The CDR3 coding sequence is TGCGCCAGCAGCTCTCGGGAGGGGGTGAAAGAGACCCAGTACTTC.